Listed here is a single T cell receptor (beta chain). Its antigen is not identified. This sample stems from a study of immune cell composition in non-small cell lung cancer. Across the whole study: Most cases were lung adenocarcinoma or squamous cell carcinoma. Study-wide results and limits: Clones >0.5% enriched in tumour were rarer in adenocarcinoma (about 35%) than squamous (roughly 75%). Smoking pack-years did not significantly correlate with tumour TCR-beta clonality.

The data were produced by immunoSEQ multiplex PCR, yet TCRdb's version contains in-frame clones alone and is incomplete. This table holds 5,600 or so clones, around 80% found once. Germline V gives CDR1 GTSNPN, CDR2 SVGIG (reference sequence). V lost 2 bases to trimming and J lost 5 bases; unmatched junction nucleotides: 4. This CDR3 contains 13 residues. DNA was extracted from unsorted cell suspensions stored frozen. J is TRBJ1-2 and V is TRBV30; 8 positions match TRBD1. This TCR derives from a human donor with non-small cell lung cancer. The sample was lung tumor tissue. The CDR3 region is CAWSQRQGYGYTF. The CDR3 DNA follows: TGTGCCTGGAGTCAGAGACAGGGGTATGGCTACACCTTC.